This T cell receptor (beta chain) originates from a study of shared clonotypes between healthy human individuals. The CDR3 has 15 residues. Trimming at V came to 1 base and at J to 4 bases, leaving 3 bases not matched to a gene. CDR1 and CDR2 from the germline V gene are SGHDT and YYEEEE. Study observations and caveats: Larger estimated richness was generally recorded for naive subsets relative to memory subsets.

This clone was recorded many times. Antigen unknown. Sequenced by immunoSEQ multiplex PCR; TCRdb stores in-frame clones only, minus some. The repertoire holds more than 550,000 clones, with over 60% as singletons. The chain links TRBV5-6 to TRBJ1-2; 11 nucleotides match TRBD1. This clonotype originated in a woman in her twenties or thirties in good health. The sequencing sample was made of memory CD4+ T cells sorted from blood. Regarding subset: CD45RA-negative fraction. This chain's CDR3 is CASSLWTGGAYGYTF. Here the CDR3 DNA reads TGTGCCAGCAGCTTGTGGACAGGGGGCGCCTATGGCTACACCTTC. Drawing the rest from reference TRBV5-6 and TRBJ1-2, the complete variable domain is DAGVTQSPTHLIKTRGQQVTLRCSPKSGHDTVSWYQQALGQGPQFIFQYYEEEERQRGNFPDRFSGHQFPNYSSELNVNALLLGDSALYLCASSLWTGGAYGYTFGSGTRLTVV.